These 20 T cell receptor beta chains were all obtained from the same sample, sequenced in a study of a mutant IDH1 vaccine in newly diagnosed glioma. No antigen is known for these receptors. Data came from immunoSEQ multiplex PCR; TCRdb stores just in-frame clones and leaves some out. This sample has fewer than 60,000 clones, with roughly two thirds found just once. As to time point: week 47, end of study. Every vaccination contained 300 ug of the mutant IDH1 20-mer peptide and was paired with topical imiquimod. The specimen was peripheral blood mononuclear cells (PBMCs), collected from a glioma patient whose treatment included an IDH1 peptide vaccine. These TCRs come from a man between 35 and 55 years old with glioma. Some clones in this sample may be carry-over from other donors' samples.

The genes are TRBV19 and TRBJ2-1, with a possible D match to TRBD2 (5 bases). In germline, CDR1 is LNHDA, CDR2 SQIVND (reference sequence). This CDR3 comprises 15 residues. V lost 7 bases, J lost 8 bases, and 21 bases lay in between. CDR3 coding DNA: TGTGCCAGTAACCCGAAGGGAAGGGCTAGCTATGAGCAGTTCTTC. It yields the protein CASNPKGRASYEQFF.

The J gene is TRBJ2-7, the V gene TRBV7-9; 11 bases match TRBD1. The V segment lost 5 bases and the J segment 5 bases; nucleotides outside the gene matches: 2. Per the germline V gene, CDR1 is SEHNR and CDR2 is FQNEAQ (reference sequence). The CDR3 has 13 residues. CDR3 residues: CASSRTGGNEQYF. The CDR3 DNA reads as TGTGCCAGCAGCCGGACAGGGGGCAACGAGCAGTACTTC.

This clone has just a few counts. This chain links TRBV18 with TRBJ1-4; 8 bases are shared with TRBD1. The junction had 1 base not matched to a gene; V was cut back by 4 bases and J by 3 bases. Germline CDR1 is KGHSH and CDR2 is LQKENI. The CDR3 spans 14 residues. CDR3 coding DNA: TGTGCCAGCTCACTGGACAGGGCTAATGAAAAACTGTTTTTT. Encoded protein: CASSLDRANEKLFF.

The sample holds a few counts of this clone. The chain couples TRBV7-9 to TRBJ2-2, with no clear D. V lost 8 bases to trimming and J lost 7 bases, with 14 bases between them. CDR1 and CDR2 (germline): SEHNR, FQNEAQ (reference sequence). This CDR3 is 13 amino acids long. The CDR3 protein is CASGQASLGELFF. CDR3 coding DNA: TGTGCCAGCGGGCAGGCCTCACTCGGGGAGCTGTTTTTT.

The gene calls are TRBV18 and TRBJ1-6; TRBD1 matches 7 bases. V lost 4 bases to trimming and J lost 10 bases; unmatched junction nucleotides: 16. Germline V gives CDR1 KGHSH, CDR2 LQKENI. The CDR3 has 17 residues. This CDR3 reads CASSRETTGTRRSPLHF. The DNA of the CDR3 is TGTGCCAGCTCACGAGAAACGACAGGGACGAGGAGGTCACCCCTCCACTTT.

This clone has just one count. The chain uses TRBV15 and TRBJ1-3; D is uncertain. The CDR3 sequence is 15 residues long. V shed 2 bases and J shed 2 bases, with 10 bases lying between them. Germline loops: CDR1 LNHNV, CDR2 YYDKDF (reference sequence). The CDR3 is CATSRQDGTGNTIYF. CDR3 DNA sequence: TGTGCCACCAGCAGACAGGACGGGACTGGAAACACCATATATTTT.

J is TRBJ2-5 and V is TRBV2; perhaps D is TRBD1 or TRBD2 (5 bases each). This CDR3 region has 15 residues. Germline CDR1 and CDR2: SNHLY and FYNNEI. V lost 5 bases to trimming and J lost 1 base, with 14 bases between them. The CDR3 protein is CASSPGLSSQETQYF. DNA of the CDR3: TGTGCCAGCAGTCCGGGGCTTAGCTCCCAAGAGACCCAGTACTTC. Full variable domain (missing parts from reference TRBV2 and TRBJ2-5): EPEVTQTPSHQVTQMGQEVILRCVPISNHLYFYWYRQILGQKVEFLVSFYNNEISEKSEIFDDQFSVERPDGSNFTLKIRSTKLEDSAMYFCASSPGLSSQETQYFGPGTRLLVL.

The rearrangement joins TRBV20-1 to TRBJ2-7; maybe TRBD1 (5 bases). Per the germline V gene, CDR1 is DFQATT and CDR2 is SNEGSKA (reference sequence). V shed 6 bases and J shed 6 bases, with 12 bases lying between them. The CDR3 loop spans 11 amino acids. CDR3 sequence: CSAALQGEQYF. DNA of the CDR3: TGCAGTGCCGCCCTCCAGGGCGAGCAGTACTTC.

The CDR3: CASSYGAGGGEQYF. The DNA for the CDR3 is TGTGCCAGCAGTTACGGGGCCGGGGGGGGCGAGCAGTACTTC. The chain couples TRBV6-6 to TRBJ2-7; 8 bases match TRBD2. This CDR3 has 14 amino acids. Trimming cost V 2 bases and J 6 bases; bases outside gene matches: 6. Germline V gene sequence: CDR1 MNHNY, CDR2 SVGAGI (reference sequence).

J is TRBJ2-2 and V is TRBV18, with D uncertain. The CDR3 sequence is 15 residues long. Trimming removed 1 base at V and 1 base at J, with 7 bases between. CDR1 KGHSH and CDR2 LQKENI come from the germline V gene. CDR3 loop: CASSPQSLNTGELFF. The CDR3 DNA is TGTGCCAGCTCACCACAGAGTTTGAACACCGGGGAGCTGTTTTTT.

The chain has TRBV6-1 and TRBJ1-1; perhaps TRBD1 as D (5 bases). The CDR3 length is 13 residues. Germline loops: CDR1 MNHNS, CDR2 SASEGT. The V and J ends lost 4 bases and 3 bases respectively, with 9 bases between them. CDR3: CASSVGGYTEAFF. Here the CDR3 DNA reads TGTGCCAGCAGTGTTGGGGGATACACTGAAGCTTTCTTT.

The chain couples TRBV7-8 to TRBJ1-1; D may be TRBD1 (6 bases). With 4 bases removed from V and 11 bases from J, the gap between germline ends came to 14 bases. In germline, CDR1 is SGHVS, CDR2 FQNEAQ. The CDR3 consists of 12 residues. The DNA of the CDR3 is TGTGCCAGCAGCTCCGGGACAACCAATGCTTTCTTT. This sequence encodes CASSSGTTNAFF.

The chain recombines TRBV5-1 with TRBJ2-7; D uncertain. This CDR3 comprises 14 residues. The ends were cut back, 0 bases at V and 3 bases at J, with 10 bases in the middle. Germline V gives CDR1 SGHRS, CDR2 YFSETQ. CDR3 bases: TGCGCCAGCAGCTTGGATCTCGGGTTCTACGAGCAGTACTTC. Its translation: CASSLDLGFYEQYF.

The chain carries TRBV2 and TRBJ2-6; either TRBD1 or TRBD2 may supply D (6 bases each). Between the trimmed V and J ends, which lost 7 bases and 2 bases, there was a span of 12 bases. This CDR3 is 15 amino acids long. The V gene's germline CDR1 is SNHLY and CDR2 FYNNEI. CDR3: CASIGGRTGANVLTF. The CDR3 nucleotides read TGTGCCAGCATTGGGGGGCGAACTGGGGCCAACGTCCTGACTTTC.

The chain links TRBV9 to TRBJ1-1; the match to TRBD1 covers 8 bases. This CDR3 is built from 14 residues. With 5 bases clipped from V and 7 bases from J, the junction kept 10 bases outside the gene matches. The germline V gene has CDR1 SGDLS and CDR2 YYNGEE. CDR3 region: CASRTGERGGEAFF. In nucleotides, the CDR3 is TGTGCCAGCAGGACAGGGGAACGGGGCGGTGAAGCTTTCTTT.

This clone has a handful of counts. The chain recombines TRBV7-2 with TRBJ1-5, with D perhaps TRBD1 (5 bases). Deletions cut 5 bases from V and 3 bases from J, with 11 bases between. From germline, CDR1 is SGHTA and CDR2 FQGNSA. The CDR3 extends over 14 amino acids. CDR3 DNA sequence: TGTGCCAGCAGCGCCGGGGCTAACAATCAGCCCCAGCATTTT. Protein: CASSAGANNQPQHF.

This rearrangement joins TRBV5-6 to TRBJ2-1; TRBD1 aligns across 7 bases. The V and J ends lost 2 bases and 10 bases, in that order; junction bases with no gene match: 3. CDR1 is SGHDT, CDR2 YYEEEE, per germline. The CDR3 totals 12 residues. CDR3: CASSFDRDEQFF. CDR3 coding DNA: TGTGCCAGCAGCTTTGACAGGGACGAGCAGTTCTTC.

The V and J genes are TRBV5-8 and TRBJ2-7; D is perhaps TRBD1 (6 bases). Trimming took off 6 bases at V and 5 bases at J, with 24 bases between the two ends. The CDR3 loop spans 16 amino acids. Germline CDR1 and CDR2: SGHTS and YDEGEE. The DNA of the CDR3 is TGTGCCAGCACCCTTTATCTTGGACAGAGTGTGAACGAGCAGTACTTC. It specifies CASTLYLGQSVNEQYF. Complete variable domain (other parts from reference TRBV5-8 and TRBJ2-7): EAGVTQSPTHLIKTRGQQATLRCSPISGHTSVYWYQQALGLGLQFLLWYDEGEERNRGNFPPRFSGRQFPNYSSELNVNALELEDSALYLCASTLYLGQSVNEQYFGPGTRLTVT.

The V and J genes are TRBV23-1 and TRBJ2-5; no firm D call. TRBV23-1 falls under the ORF class, with uncertain function. CDR3 size: 11 residues. Trimming took 4 bases from V and 5 from J, leaving 5 bases between them. The CDR3 region has the DNA TGCGCCAGCAGTCGGTTGGAGACCCAGTACTTC. Translating gives CASSRLETQYF.

Points on this clone: A much larger clone differs from this one at a single base, so this may be a read error. This sequence joins TRBV9 and TRBJ2-2; D remains ambiguous. There are 12 residues in the CDR3. CDR1 SGDLS and CDR2 YYNGEE come from the germline V gene. V was cut by 4 bases and J by 2 bases, with 3 bases left in between. The CDR3 DNA sequence: TGTGCCAGCAGCCTTAACACCGGGGAGCTGTTTTTT. It specifies CASSLNTGELFF.